This TCR beta chain was sequenced during a study of T-cell memory formation after mild COVID-19. Regarding the study as a whole: The study found contracting CD4+ clones mainly in CM and EM and contracting CD8+ clones in EMRA.

One entry per CDR3 protein, called by TCRdb with MiXCR from the 5' RACE reads. The table records about 84,000 distinct CDR3 sequences, roughly 13% of them present only once. This CDR3 has 17 amino acids. CDR1 is GTSNPN, CDR2 SVGIG, per germline (reference sequence). J was trimmed by 1 base and V by 4 bases; bases with no gene match: 9. This clonotype was counted between two and nine times. Its antigen remains unidentified. The chain carries TRBV30 and TRBJ2-2, with 10 nucleotides matching TRBD2. Material: PBMCs or a T cell subset sorted from them (not recorded which). The sequence was collected from an adult woman who had mild COVID-19 (a few samples of this study predate the infection). Cell type and time point are not known. CDR3 coding DNA: TGTGCCTGGACCGAGCGAGTAGCGGGAGGGAACACCGGGGAGCTGTTTTTT. This gives the protein CAWTERVAGGNTGELFF.